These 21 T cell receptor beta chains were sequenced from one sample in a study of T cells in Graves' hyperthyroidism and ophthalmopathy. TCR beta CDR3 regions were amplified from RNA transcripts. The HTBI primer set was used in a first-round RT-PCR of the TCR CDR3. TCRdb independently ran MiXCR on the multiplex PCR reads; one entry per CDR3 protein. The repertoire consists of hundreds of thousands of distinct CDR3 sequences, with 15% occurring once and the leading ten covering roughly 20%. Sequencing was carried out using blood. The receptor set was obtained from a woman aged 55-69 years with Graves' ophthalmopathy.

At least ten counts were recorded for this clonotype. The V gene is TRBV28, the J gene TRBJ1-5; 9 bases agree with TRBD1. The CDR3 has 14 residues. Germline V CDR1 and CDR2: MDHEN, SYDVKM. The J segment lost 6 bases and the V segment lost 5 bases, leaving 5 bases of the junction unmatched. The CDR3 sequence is CASSLGQGTQPQHF. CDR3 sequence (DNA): TGTGCCAGCAGTCTCGGACAGGGGACTCAGCCCCAGCATTTT.

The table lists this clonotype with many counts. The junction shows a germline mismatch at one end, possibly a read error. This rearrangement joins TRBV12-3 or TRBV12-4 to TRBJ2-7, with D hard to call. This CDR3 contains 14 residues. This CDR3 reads CASSLGDTAYEQYF. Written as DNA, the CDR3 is TGTGCCAGCAGCTTAGGAGACACGGCCTACGAGCAGTACTTC.

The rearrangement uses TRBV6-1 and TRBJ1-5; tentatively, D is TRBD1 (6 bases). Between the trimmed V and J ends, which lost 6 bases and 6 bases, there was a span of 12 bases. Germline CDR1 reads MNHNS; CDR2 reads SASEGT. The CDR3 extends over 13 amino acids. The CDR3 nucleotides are TGTGCCAGCAGACAGGGTCGGGGTCAGCCCCAGCATTTT. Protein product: CASRQGRGQPQHF.

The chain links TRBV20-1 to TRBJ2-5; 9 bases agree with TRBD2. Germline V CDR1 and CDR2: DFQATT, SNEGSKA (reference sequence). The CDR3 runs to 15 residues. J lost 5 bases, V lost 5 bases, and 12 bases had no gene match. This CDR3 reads CSAGRPLAGRETQYF. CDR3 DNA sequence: TGCAGTGCTGGGAGACCCCTAGCGGGAAGGGAGACCCAGTACTTC.

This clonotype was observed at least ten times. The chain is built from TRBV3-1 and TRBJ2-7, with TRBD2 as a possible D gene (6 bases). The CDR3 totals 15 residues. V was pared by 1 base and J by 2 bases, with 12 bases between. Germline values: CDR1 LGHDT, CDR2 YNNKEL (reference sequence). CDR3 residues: CASSQVGGGTYEQYF. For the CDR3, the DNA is TGTGCCAGCAGCCAAGTTGGGGGAGGCACCTACGAGCAGTACTTC.

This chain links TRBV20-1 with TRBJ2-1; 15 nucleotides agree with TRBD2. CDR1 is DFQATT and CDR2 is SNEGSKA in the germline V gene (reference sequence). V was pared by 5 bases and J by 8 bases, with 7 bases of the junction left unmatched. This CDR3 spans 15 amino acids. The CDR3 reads CSAPGLAGGGDEQFF. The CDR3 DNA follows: TGCAGTGCTCCGGGACTAGCGGGAGGTGGGGATGAGCAGTTCTTC.

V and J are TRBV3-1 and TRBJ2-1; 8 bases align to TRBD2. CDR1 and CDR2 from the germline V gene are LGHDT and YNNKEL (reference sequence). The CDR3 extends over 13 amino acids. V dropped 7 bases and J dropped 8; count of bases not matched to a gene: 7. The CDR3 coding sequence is TGTGCCAGCAAACTAGCGGCCCTCGATGAGCAGTTCTTC. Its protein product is CASKLAALDEQFF.

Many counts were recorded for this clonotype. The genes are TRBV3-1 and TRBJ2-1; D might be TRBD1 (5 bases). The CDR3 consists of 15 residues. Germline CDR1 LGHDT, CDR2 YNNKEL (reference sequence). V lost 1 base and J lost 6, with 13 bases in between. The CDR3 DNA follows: TGTGCCAGCAGCCAAGGTTGGGGCGGAGTCAATGAGCAGTTCTTC. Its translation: CASSQGWGGVNEQFF.

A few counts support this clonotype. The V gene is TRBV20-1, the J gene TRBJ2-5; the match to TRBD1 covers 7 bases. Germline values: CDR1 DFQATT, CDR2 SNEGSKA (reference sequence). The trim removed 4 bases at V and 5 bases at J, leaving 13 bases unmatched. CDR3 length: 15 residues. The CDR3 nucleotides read TGCAGTGCTAAGCCCCCGGGACAGAGCAGCGAGACCCAGTACTTC. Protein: CSAKPPGQSSETQYF.

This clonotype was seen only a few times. As DNA, the CDR3 is TGCGCCAGCAGCGGGGGACTAGCGGGACGAGAGACCCAGTACTTC. It is translated as CASSGGLAGRETQYF. The rearrangement uses TRBV5-1 and TRBJ2-5; 13 nucleotides align to TRBD2. J was trimmed by 4 bases and V by 4 bases; bases with no gene match: 4. This CDR3 has 15 residues. Germline V lookup: CDR1 SGHRS, CDR2 YFSETQ.

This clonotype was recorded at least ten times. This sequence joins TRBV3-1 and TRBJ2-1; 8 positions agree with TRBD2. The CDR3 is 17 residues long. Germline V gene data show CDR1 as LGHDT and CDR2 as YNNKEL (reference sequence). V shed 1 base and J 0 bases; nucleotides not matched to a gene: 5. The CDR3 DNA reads TGTGCCAGCAGCCAAGCCCTAGCGGGTAGCTCCTACAATGAGCAGTTCTTC. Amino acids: CASSQALAGSSYNEQFF.

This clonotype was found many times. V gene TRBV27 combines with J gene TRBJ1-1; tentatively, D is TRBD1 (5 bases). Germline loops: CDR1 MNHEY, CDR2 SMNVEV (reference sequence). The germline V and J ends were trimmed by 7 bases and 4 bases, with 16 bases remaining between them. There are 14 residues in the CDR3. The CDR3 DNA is TGTGCCAGCAACTACAAGGTTGGGACCACTGAAGCTTTCTTT. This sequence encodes CASNYKVGTTEAFF.

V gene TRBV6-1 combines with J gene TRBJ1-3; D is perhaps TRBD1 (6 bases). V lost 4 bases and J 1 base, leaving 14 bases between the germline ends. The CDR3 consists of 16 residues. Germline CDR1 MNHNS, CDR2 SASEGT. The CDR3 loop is CASSATGTRSGNTIYF. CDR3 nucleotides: TGTGCCAGCAGTGCAACCGGGACACGGTCTGGAAACACCATATATTTT.

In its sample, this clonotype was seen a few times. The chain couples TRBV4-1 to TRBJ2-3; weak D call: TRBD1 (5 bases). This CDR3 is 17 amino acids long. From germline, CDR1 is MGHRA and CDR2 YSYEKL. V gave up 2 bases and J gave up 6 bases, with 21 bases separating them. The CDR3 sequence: CASSQRAAAGISDTQYF. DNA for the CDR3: TGCGCCAGCAGCCAACGGGCGGCGGCAGGGATTTCGGATACGCAGTATTTT.

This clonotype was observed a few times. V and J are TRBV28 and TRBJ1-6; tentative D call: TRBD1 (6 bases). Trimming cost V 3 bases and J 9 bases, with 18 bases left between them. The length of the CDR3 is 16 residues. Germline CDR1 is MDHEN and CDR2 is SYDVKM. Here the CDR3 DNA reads TGTGCCAGCAGTTTGGGCAGGGGTTCATTCTCTTCACCCCTCCACTTT. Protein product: CASSLGRGSFSSPLHF.

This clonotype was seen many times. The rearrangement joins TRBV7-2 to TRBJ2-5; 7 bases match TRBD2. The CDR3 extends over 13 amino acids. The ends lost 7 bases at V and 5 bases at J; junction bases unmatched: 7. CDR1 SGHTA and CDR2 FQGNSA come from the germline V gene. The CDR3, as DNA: TGTGCCAGCATCCGGGGGGAGCGGGAGACCCAGTACTTC. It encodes CASIRGERETQYF.

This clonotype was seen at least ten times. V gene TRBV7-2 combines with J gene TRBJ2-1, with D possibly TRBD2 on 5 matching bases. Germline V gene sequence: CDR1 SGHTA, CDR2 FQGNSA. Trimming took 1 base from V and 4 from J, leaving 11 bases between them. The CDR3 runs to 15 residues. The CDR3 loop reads CASSLVEASYNEQFF. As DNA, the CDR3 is TGTGCCAGCAGCTTAGTGGAGGCCTCGTACAATGAGCAGTTCTTC.

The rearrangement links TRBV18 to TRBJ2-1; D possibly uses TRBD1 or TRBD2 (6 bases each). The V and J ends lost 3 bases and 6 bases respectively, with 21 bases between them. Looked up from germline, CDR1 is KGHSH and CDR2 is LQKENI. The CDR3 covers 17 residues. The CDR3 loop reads CASSPDLRGERINEQFF. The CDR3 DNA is TGTGCCAGCTCACCCGACCTTAGGGGGGAGCGTATCAATGAGCAGTTCTTC.

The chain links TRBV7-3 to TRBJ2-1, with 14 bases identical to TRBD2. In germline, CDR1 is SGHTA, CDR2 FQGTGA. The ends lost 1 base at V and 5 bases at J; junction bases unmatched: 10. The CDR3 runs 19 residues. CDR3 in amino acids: CASSLNPGTSGSRNNEQFF. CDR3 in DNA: TGTGCCAGCAGCTTAAACCCTGGGACTAGCGGGAGCCGGAACAATGAGCAGTTCTTC.

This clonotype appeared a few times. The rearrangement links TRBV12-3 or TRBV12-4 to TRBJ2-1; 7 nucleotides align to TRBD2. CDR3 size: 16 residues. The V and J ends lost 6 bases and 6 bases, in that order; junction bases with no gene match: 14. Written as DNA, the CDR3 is TGTGCCAGCAGCCCTGGTGGCGGGAGAGGTTCCAATGAGCAGTTCTTC. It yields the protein CASSPGGGRGSNEQFF.

This chain's CDR3 is CASSFIGPAETQYF. As DNA, the CDR3 is TGTGCCAGCAGCTTTATTGGTCCCGCGGAGACCCAGTACTTC. The rearrangement links TRBV7-9 to TRBJ2-5, with no clear D. There are 14 residues in the CDR3. Trimming removed 3 bases from V and 5 bases from J, with 13 bases in between. The V gene's germline CDR1 is SEHNR and CDR2 FQNEAQ (reference sequence).